This is a list of T cell receptor beta chains from one sample in a study of cytomegalovirus exposure and HLA in healthy donors. Clones were sequenced by immunoSEQ multiplex PCR, and TCRdb holds only the in-frame ones, with some missing. The sample contains 200,000 or so clones, roughly 87% of which appear only once. The sequencing sample was made of PBMCs. The source is a girl in the first two years of life in good health and CMV-seronegative. The CDR3 runs from the conserved cysteine through the conserved F or W. A D gene is named only where the DNA matches it firmly.

TRBD1	TRBV5-1	TRBJ2-7	CASSLVQGYEQYF
NA	TRBV9	TRBJ2-3	CASSPSVTSTDTQYF
TRBD1	TRBV11-2	TRBJ1-2	CASSLGQGAPYGYTF
NA	TRBV19	TRBJ2-3	CASSIVGRESDTQYF
NA	TRBV7-2	TRBJ2-3	CASSFRLTDTQYF
TRBD1	TRBV2	TRBJ2-1	CASSSYRGVSYNEQFF
TRBD1	TRBV7-8	TRBJ1-5	CASSLARTGHNQPQHF
TRBD1	TRBV7-9	TRBJ2-3	CARSIPGQGGADTQYF
NA	TRBV7-9	TRBJ2-3	CASSFVRASTDTQYF
NA	TRBV9	TRBJ2-1	CASSFRTAYNEQFF
TRBD1	TRBV4-1	TRBJ2-7	CASSRGGQGELSYF
TRBD1	TRBV5-1	TRBJ2-1	CASSLRGPHNEQFF
NA	TRBV7-6	TRBJ1-1	CASSSRPNTEAFF
NA	TRBV14	TRBJ1-2	CASSQAFNYGYTF
NA	TRBV30	TRBJ1-6	CAGRGSYNSPLHF
TRBD1	TRBV11-3	TRBJ1-3	CASSSGTAGGNTIYF
NA	TRBV10-2	TRBJ1-1	CASSETGFTEAFF
TRBD1	TRBV6-1	TRBJ1-6	CASTRQGETGSPLHF
TRBD2	TRBV28	TRBJ2-3	CASSPSSGPATDTQYF
NA	TRBV5-1	TRBJ2-1	CASSLGPPTREQFF
NA	TRBV7-3	TRBJ2-5	CASSLTGRTQETQYF
TRBD1	TRBV5-1	TRBJ1-4	CASSLQGSEKLFF
NA	TRBV5-1	TRBJ1-4	CASSFDSTSEKLFF
NA	TRBV7-9	TRBJ1-1	CASSLGNFAFF
TRBD2	TRBV6-4	TRBJ2-5	CASSDSSGHPGGEETQYF
NA	TRBV7-6	TRBJ1-3	CASSLDPSRAGGNTIYF
NA	TRBV6-1	TRBJ1-4	CASSFGANEKLFF